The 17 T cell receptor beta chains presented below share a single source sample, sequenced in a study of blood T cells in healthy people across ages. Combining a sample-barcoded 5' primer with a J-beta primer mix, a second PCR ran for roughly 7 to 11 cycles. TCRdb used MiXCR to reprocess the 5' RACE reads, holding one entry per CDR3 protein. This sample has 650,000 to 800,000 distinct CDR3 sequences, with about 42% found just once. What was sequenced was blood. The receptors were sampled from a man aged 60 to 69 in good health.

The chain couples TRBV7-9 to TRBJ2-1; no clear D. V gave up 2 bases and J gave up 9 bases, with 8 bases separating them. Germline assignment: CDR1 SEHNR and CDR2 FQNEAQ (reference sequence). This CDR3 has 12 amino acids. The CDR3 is CASSLLVREQFF. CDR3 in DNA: TGTGCCAGCAGCTTACTGGTTCGTGAGCAGTTCTTC.

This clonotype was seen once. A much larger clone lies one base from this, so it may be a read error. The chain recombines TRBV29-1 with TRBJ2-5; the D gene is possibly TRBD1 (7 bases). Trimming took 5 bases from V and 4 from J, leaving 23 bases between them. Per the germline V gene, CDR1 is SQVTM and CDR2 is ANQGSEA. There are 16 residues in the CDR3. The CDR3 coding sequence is TGCAGCGTTACTAGGAGCAGGGGGGAGTACCGAGAGACCCAGTACTTC. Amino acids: CSVTRSRGEYRETQYF.

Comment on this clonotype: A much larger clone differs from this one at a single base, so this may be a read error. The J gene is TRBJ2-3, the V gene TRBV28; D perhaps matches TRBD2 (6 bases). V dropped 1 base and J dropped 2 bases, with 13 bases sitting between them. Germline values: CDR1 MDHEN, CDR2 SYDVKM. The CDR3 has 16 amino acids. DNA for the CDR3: TGTGCCAGCAGTTTATCGGGGAGGTCCAACACAGATACGCAGTATTTT. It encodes CASSLSGRSNTDTQYF.

This CDR3 is CSARSVGWANIQYF. The CDR3 nucleotides read TGCAGTGCTAGATCGGTGGGATGGGCGAACATTCAGTACTTC. V gene TRBV20-1 combines with J gene TRBJ2-4; no clear D gene. CDR1 and CDR2 (germline): DFQATT, SNEGSKA (reference sequence). The germline V and J ends were trimmed by 2 bases and 7 bases, with 15 bases remaining between them. The CDR3 has 14 residues.

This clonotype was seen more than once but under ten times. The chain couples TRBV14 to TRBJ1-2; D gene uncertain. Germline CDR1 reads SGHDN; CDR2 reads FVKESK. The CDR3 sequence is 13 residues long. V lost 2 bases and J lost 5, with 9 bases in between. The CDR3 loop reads CASSQQTGYGYTF. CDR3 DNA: TGTGCCAGCAGCCAACAGACCGGTTATGGCTACACCTTC.

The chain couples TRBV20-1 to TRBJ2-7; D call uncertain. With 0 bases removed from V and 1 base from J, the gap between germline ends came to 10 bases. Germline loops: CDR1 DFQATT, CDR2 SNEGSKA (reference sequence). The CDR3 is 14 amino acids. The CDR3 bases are TGCAGTGCTAGAGAAGGCGAAGGGTCCTACGAGCAGTACTTC. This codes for CSAREGEGSYEQYF.

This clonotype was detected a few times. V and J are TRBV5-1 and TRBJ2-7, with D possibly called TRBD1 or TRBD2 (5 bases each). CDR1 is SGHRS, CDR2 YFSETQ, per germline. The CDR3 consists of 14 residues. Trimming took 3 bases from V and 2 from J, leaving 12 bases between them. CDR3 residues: CASSWGYRTYEQYF. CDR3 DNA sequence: TGCGCCAGCAGCTGGGGGTACAGAACCTACGAGCAGTACTTC.

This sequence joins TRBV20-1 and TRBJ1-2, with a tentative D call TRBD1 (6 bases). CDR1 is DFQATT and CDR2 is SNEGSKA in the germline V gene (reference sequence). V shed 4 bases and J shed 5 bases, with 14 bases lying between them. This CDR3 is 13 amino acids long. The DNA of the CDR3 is TGCAGTGCTACCCAAAGGGGGGCGTATGGCTACACCTTC. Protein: CSATQRGAYGYTF.

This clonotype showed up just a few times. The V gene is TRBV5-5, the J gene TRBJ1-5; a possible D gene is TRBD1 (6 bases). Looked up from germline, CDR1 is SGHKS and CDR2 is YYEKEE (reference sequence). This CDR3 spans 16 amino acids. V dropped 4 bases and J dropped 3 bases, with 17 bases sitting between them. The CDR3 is CASSLRGHEYNQPQHF. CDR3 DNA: TGTGCCAGCAGCCTTCGGGGGCACGAATACAATCAGCCCCAGCATTTT.

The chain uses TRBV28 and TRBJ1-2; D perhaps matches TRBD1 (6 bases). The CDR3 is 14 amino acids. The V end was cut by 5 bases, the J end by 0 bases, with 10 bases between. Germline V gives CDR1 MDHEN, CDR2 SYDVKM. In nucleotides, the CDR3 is TGTGCCAGCAGTATGGGGGGCGCTAACTATGGCTACACCTTC. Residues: CASSMGGANYGYTF.

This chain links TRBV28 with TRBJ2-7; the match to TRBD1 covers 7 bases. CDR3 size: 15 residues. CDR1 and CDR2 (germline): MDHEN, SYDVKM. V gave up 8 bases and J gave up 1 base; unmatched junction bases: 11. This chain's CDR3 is CASGPRTGISYEQYF. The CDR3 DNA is TGTGCCAGCGGCCCTCGGACAGGAATTTCCTACGAGCAGTACTTC.

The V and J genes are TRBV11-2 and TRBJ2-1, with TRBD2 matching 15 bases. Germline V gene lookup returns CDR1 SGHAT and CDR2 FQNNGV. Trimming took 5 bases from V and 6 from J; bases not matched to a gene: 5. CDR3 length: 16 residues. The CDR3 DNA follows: TGTGCCAGCAGCCGAATGGGACTAGCGGGGGGCAATGAGCAGTTCTTC. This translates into CASSRMGLAGGNEQFF.

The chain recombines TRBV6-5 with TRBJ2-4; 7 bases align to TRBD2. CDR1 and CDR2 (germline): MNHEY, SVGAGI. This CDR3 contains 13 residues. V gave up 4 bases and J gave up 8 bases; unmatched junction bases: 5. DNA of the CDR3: TGTGCCAGCAGTTCGGTGGGGAGGGACATTCAGTACTTC. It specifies CASSSVGRDIQYF.

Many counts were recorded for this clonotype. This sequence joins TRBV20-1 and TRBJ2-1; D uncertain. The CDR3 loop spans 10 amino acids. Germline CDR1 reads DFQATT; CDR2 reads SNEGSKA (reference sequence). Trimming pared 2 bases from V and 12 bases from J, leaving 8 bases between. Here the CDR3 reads CSARSPRQFF. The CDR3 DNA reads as TGCAGTGCTAGATCCCCACGGCAGTTCTTC.

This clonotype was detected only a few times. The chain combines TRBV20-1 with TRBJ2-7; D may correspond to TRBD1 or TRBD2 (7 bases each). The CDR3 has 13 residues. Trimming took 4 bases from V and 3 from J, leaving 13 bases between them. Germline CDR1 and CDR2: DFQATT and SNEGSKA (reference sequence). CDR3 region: CSATQGGGYEQYF. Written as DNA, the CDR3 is TGCAGTGCTACGCAGGGGGGGGGCTACGAGCAGTACTTC.

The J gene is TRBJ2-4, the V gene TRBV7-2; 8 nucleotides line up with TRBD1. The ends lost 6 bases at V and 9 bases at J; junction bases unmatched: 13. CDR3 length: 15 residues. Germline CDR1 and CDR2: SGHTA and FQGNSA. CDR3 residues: CASRPAGGGQSIQYF. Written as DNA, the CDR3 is TGTGCCAGCAGACCCGCAGGGGGCGGGCAAAGCATTCAGTACTTC.

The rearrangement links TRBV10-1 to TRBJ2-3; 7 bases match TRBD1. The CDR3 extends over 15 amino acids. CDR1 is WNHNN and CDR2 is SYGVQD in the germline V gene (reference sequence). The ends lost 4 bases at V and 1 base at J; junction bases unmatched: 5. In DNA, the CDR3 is TGCGCCAGCAGTGTATCCGGGACAGGCACAGATACGCAGTATTTT. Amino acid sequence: CASSVSGTGTDTQYF.